These T cell receptor beta chains were read from a single sample in a study of shared clonotypes between healthy human individuals. Assay: immunoSEQ multiplex PCR; the TCRdb copy retains only in-frame clones and omits some. The repertoire holds under 2,000,000 clones, with about 95% as singletons. The sequenced sample was naive CD8+ T cells sorted from blood. The receptors derive from a man between 18 and 35 years old in good health. Both conserved end residues are part of each CDR3. D genes are given only for firm matches. Clone size is not always given. Where it is, it says once, few, many or a class for expanded clones.

J: TRBJ1-4
size: few
D: .
V: TRBV19
CDR3: CASSIDRSATNEKLFF
DNA: TGTGCCAGTAGTATAGACCGATCTGCAACTAATGAAAAACTGTTTTTT

J: TRBJ2-1
size: .
D: .
V: TRBV5-6
CDR3: CASSLERYLSSYNEQFF
DNA: TGTGCCAGCAGCTTGGAGCGATACCTAAGCTCCTACAATGAGCAGTTCTTC

J: TRBJ2-7
size: .
D: TRBD2
V: TRBV2
CDR3: CASSVVREGRYEQYF
DNA: TGTGCCAGCAGTGTCGTGCGGGAGGGCCGTTACGAGCAGTACTTC

J: TRBJ1-5
size: .
D: TRBD1
V: TRBV7-9
CDR3: CASSGTGNQPQHF
DNA: TGTGCCAGCAGTGGGACAGGCAATCAGCCCCAGCATTTT

J: TRBJ1-4
size: .
D: .
V: TRBV4-1
CDR3: CASSQEGTVATNEKLFF
DNA: TGCGCCAGCAGCCAAGAAGGGACTGTTGCAACTAATGAAAAACTGTTTTTT

J: TRBJ1-6
size: .
D: TRBD1
V: TRBV6-6
CDR3: CASSWDREAPLHF
DNA: TGTGCCAGCAGCTGGGACAGGGAGGCGCCCCTCCACTTT

J: TRBJ2-3
size: few
D: TRBD2
V: TRBV6-5
CDR3: CASSLAGVTDTQYF
DNA: TGTGCCAGCAGCCTTGCGGGAGTCACAGATACGCAGTATTTT

J: TRBJ2-7
size: once
D: .
V: TRBV10-3
CDR3: CAISEAPGTPSSYEQYF
DNA: TGTGCCATCAGTGAAGCTCCCGGGACTCCAAGCTCCTACGAGCAGTACTTC

J: TRBJ2-5
size: .
D: .
V: TRBV5-1
CDR3: CASSLDGPWRVQWETQYF
DNA: TGCGCCAGCAGCTTGGATGGCCCGTGGAGGGTCCAATGGGAGACCCAGTACTTC

J: TRBJ2-3
size: .
D: TRBD2
V: TRBV5-1
CDR3: CASSLPLAGRGADTQYF
DNA: TGCGCCAGCAGCTTGCCCCTAGCGGGGAGAGGGGCAGATACGCAGTATTTT

J: TRBJ1-5
size: .
D: .
V: TRBV6-4
CDR3: CASSEVGDQPQHF
DNA: TGTGCCAGCAGTGAGGTAGGGGATCAGCCCCAGCATTTT

J: TRBJ2-7
size: .
D: .
V: TRBV4-3
CDR3: CASSWGRNYEQYF
DNA: TGCGCCAGCAGCTGGGGGAGGAACTACGAGCAGTACTTC

J: TRBJ2-5
size: once
D: .
V: TRBV6-5
CDR3: CASSRDITQETQYF
DNA: TGTGCCAGCAGTCGGGACATCACCCAAGAGACCCAGTACTTC

J: TRBJ2-7
size: few
D: .
V: TRBV10-1
CDR3: CASSDGQTYEQYF
DNA: TGCGCCAGCAGTGACGGACAGACCTACGAGCAGTACTTC

J: TRBJ1-4
size: once
D: .
V: TRBV7-8
CDR3: CASSLALLGAPPTNEKLFF
DNA: TGTGCCAGCAGCTTAGCGCTGCTAGGTGCCCCGCCAACTAATGAAAAACTGTTTTTT

J: TRBJ1-4
size: .
D: .
V: TRBV19
CDR3: CASEQGGYEKLFF
DNA: TGTGCCAGTGAACAGGGAGGATATGAAAAACTGTTTTTT

J: TRBJ1-2
size: .
D: .
V: TRBV6-5
CDR3: CASSYSESWDYGYTF
DNA: TGTGCCAGCAGTTACTCGGAAAGCTGGGACTATGGCTACACCTTC

J: TRBJ2-2
size: .
D: TRBD1
V: TRBV4-1
CDR3: CASSQDRGGDRGGRELFF
DNA: TGCGCCAGCAGCCAAGATCGCGGTGGGGACAGGGGAGGGAGGGAGCTGTTTTTT

J: TRBJ1-6
size: .
D: .
V: TRBV4-1
CDR3: CASSQAVGLSYNSPLHF
DNA: TGCGCCAGCAGCCAAGCGGTGGGGCTGTCCTATAATTCACCCCTCCACTTT

J: TRBJ2-3
size: .
D: .
V: TRBV5-6
CDR3: CASSLAMGGPDTQYF
DNA: TGTGCCAGCAGCTTGGCAATGGGGGGGCCAGATACGCAGTATTTT

J: TRBJ2-7
size: .
D: .
V: TRBV5-1
CDR3: CASSLRPFSDEQYF
DNA: TGCGCCAGCAGCTTGCGACCCTTCTCCGACGAGCAGTACTTC

J: TRBJ1-2
size: .
D: .
V: TRBV29-1
CDR3: CSVGEGDYGYTF
DNA: TGCAGTGTCGGAGAGGGGGACTATGGCTACACCTTC